Described below is a single TCR beta chain sequence and its context. The antigen remains undetermined. The repertoire was sequenced with immunoSEQ multiplex PCR; TCRdb's copy has only in-frame clones and lacks some. The data show about 130,000 clones, approximately 85% seen once. The sample originates from a study of T cell responses to AZD1222 COVID-19 vaccine. Study conclusions and caveats: CD4 TCRs linked to vaccination spanned spike, dominating at 160-218 and 743-854. Spike-specific TCR breadth and depth were elevated following two AZD1222 doses.

The germline V and J ends were trimmed by 5 bases and 4 bases, with 17 bases remaining between them. Looked up from germline, CDR1 is LNHDA and CDR2 is SQIVND (reference sequence). This CDR3 is 15 amino acids long. The specimen was peripheral blood, collected 28 days after the second AZD1222 dose. This clonotype was sampled from an adult who received the AZD1222 COVID-19 vaccine. The chain carries TRBV19 and TRBJ1-2; the D gene is possibly TRBD1 (6 bases). Here the CDR3 reads CASSSPRTVFYGYTF. CDR3 nucleotides: TGTGCCAGTAGTTCTCCCCGGACAGTTTTCTATGGCTACACCTTC. Full variable domain (remainder filled in from reference TRBV19 and TRBJ1-2): DGGITQSPKYLFRKEGQNVTLSCEQNLNHDAMYWYRQDPGQGLRLIYYSQIVNDFQKGDIAEGYSVSREKKESFPLTVTSAQKNPTAFYLCASSSPRTVFYGYTFGSGTRLTVV.